Described below is a single TCR beta chain sequence and its context. Its antigen is as yet unknown. The data belong to a study of OX40 agonist ivuxolimab in advanced cancers. Overall study findings and caveats: The study found that CD8+ T cells averaged more expanded clones than CD4+.

The ends lost 4 bases at V and 3 bases at J; junction bases unmatched: 7. This CDR3 spans 15 amino acids. Germline V gene sequence: CDR1 SGHKS, CDR2 YYEKEE (reference sequence). Method: immunoSEQ multiplex PCR; TCRdb's copy keeps in-frame clones and lacks some. The sample lists some 39,000 clones, more than 75% occurring once. This chain connects TRBV5-5 to TRBJ1-5; 7 bases are shared with TRBD1. The sample in question was CD4+ or CD8+ T cells sorted from blood, obtained in a trial of the OX40 agonist ivuxolimab. The source is an adult with an advanced solid tumor such as melanoma, head and neck, liver or kidney cancer. This CDR3 reads CASSQNDRDNQPQHF. The CDR3, as DNA: TGTGCCAGCAGCCAAAATGACAGGGACAATCAGCCCCAGCATTTT.